The 27 T cell receptor beta chains in this list originate from one sample, sequenced in a study of T cell changes during pregnancy in multiple sclerosis. Assay used: immunoSEQ multiplex PCR; TCRdb lists only in-frame clones, some missing. The sample has about 93,000 clones, approximately 92% seen once. Sequenced material: peripheral blood, taken after pregnancy. These receptors all stem from a female donor with multiple sclerosis, enrolled in a pregnancy study.

This chain joins TRBV4-2 and TRBJ1-2, with D perhaps matching TRBD1 (5 bases). The CDR3 consists of 15 residues. Germline CDR1 and CDR2: LGHNA and YNFKEQ. Trimming took off 1 base at V and 6 bases at J, with 15 bases between the two ends. This CDR3 reads CASSQGPGGTDGYTF. CDR3 in DNA: TGTGCCAGCAGCCAAGGGCCGGGGGGGACGGATGGCTACACCTTC.

V and J are TRBV9 and TRBJ1-2, with TRBD1 as a possible D gene (5 bases). CDR1 SGDLS and CDR2 YYNGEE come from the germline V gene. V was trimmed by 0 bases and J by 4 bases, leaving 13 bases between them. The CDR3 sequence is 15 residues long. CDR3 amino acids: CASSVVRRGGYGYTF. The DNA of the CDR3 is TGTGCCAGCAGCGTAGTACGCCGGGGGGGCTATGGCTACACCTTC. Variable domain in full (rest from reference TRBV9 and TRBJ1-2): DSGVTQTPKHLITATGQRVTLRCSPRSGDLSVYWYQQSLDQGLQFLIQYYNGEERAKGNILERFSAQQFPDLHSELNLSSLELGDSALYFCASSVVRRGGYGYTFGSGTRLTVV.

The gene calls are TRBV6-5 and TRBJ1-2; D unresolved. The CDR3 length is 15 residues. CDR1 and CDR2 from the germline V gene are MNHEY and SVGAGI. V dropped 0 bases and J dropped 1 base, with 9 bases sitting between them. The CDR3 DNA sequence: TGTGCCAGCAGTTACTCGTCACCCAGTAACTATGGCTACACCTTC. It is translated as CASSYSSPSNYGYTF.

This clone is a singleton in its sample. The chain links TRBV30 to TRBJ1-6; 8 bases are shared with TRBD1. V was clipped by 5 bases and J by 5 bases; unmatched bases: 2. Per the germline V gene, CDR1 is GTSNPN and CDR2 is SVGIG (reference sequence). CDR3 size: 13 residues. In DNA form, the CDR3 reads TGTGCCTGGGCGGGACAGGATAATTCACCCCTCCACTTT. Its translation: CAWAGQDNSPLHF.

The J gene is TRBJ2-5, the V gene TRBV7-3; TRBD1 matches 7 bases. Germline V gene sequence: CDR1 SGHTA, CDR2 FQGTGA. The CDR3 consists of 15 residues. J gave up 4 bases and V 5 bases, and 10 bases lay outside the gene matches. The CDR3 DNA follows: TGTGCCAGCAGCGGGACCGGGACAGTGGGAGAGACCCAGTACTTC. Translation: CASSGTGTVGETQYF.

V and J are TRBV7-9 and TRBJ1-2; a possible D gene is TRBD1 (5 bases). The V and J ends lost 5 bases and 0 bases respectively, with 16 bases between them. Per germline, CDR1 SEHNR and CDR2 FQNEAQ (reference sequence). The CDR3 runs to 16 residues. The CDR3 loop reads CASSLGLETSNYGYTF. In DNA, the CDR3 is TGTGCCAGCAGCCTGGGACTTGAAACCTCTAACTATGGCTACACCTTC. The variable domain in full, completed from reference TRBV7-9 and TRBJ1-2, reads DTGVSQNPRHKITKRGQNVTFRCDPISEHNRLYWYRQTLGQGPEFLTYFQNEAQLEKSRLLSDRFSAERPKGSFSTLEIQRTEQGDSAMYLCASSLGLETSNYGYTFGSGTRLTVV.

The J gene is TRBJ2-2, the V gene TRBV7-2; D may be TRBD2 (5 bases). The V end was cut by 5 bases, the J end by 6 bases, with 16 bases between. The CDR3 runs to 15 residues. The germline V gene has CDR1 SGHTA and CDR2 FQGNSA. The CDR3 nucleotides read TGTGCCAGCAGCCCTCGGCCGGGGTTGGCCGGGGAGCTGTTTTTT. Its protein is CASSPRPGLAGELFF.

The gene calls are TRBV29-1 and TRBJ2-1; D ambiguous. Deletions cut 4 bases from V and 9 bases from J, with 13 bases between. Germline-derived CDR1 and CDR2 are SQVTM and ANQGSEA. CDR3 size: 12 residues. The CDR3 sequence is CSVGFSPGEQFF. CDR3 in DNA: TGCAGCGTTGGATTTAGCCCGGGTGAGCAGTTCTTC.

This clone has only one observation. This rearrangement joins TRBV19 to TRBJ1-2, with D tentatively TRBD1 (6 bases). V was pared by 10 bases and J by 5 bases, with 20 bases between. CDR1 LNHDA and CDR2 SQIVND come from the germline V gene (reference sequence). The CDR3 is made up of 14 amino acids. The DNA of the CDR3 is TGTGCCACTCTGACTCAGACAGGCGGATATGGCTACACCTTC. Translation: CATLTQTGGYGYTF.

J is TRBJ1-1 and V is TRBV5-1, with unresolved D. The germline CDR1 and CDR2 sequences are SGHRS and YFSETQ. V lost 3 bases, J lost 7 bases, and 10 bases lay in between. The CDR3 extends over 12 amino acids. Written as DNA, the CDR3 is TGCGCCAGCAGCTCAGATTCCGTTGAAGCTTTCTTT. As protein: CASSSDSVEAFF.

The chain joins TRBV19 to TRBJ2-7, with D maybe TRBD2 (6 bases). Trimming removed 3 bases from V and 2 bases from J, with 14 bases in between. The CDR3 runs 15 residues. Germline V CDR1 and CDR2: LNHDA, SQIVND (reference sequence). For the CDR3, the DNA is TGTGCCAGTAGTATTTACAGCGGGCGAACCTACGAGCAGTACTTC. It codes for CASSIYSGRTYEQYF.

The chain links TRBV10-3 to TRBJ2-2; D unclear. Germline CDR1 and CDR2: ENHRY and SYGVKD. V lost 4 bases to trimming and J lost 6 bases, with 9 bases between them. This CDR3 is 13 amino acids long. In DNA, the CDR3 is TGTGCCATCAGTGGATCAGGCTCCGGGGAGCTGTTTTTT. The encoded protein is CAISGSGSGELFF.

The V call is TRBV2, the J call TRBJ1-5; D is unclear. Germline lookup yields CDR1 SNHLY and CDR2 FYNNEI. The CDR3 runs to 13 residues. V was trimmed by 2 bases and J by 5 bases, leaving 7 bases between them. CDR3: CASSEYLDQPQHF. The CDR3 coding sequence is TGTGCCAGCAGTGAATACCTAGATCAGCCCCAGCATTTT.

Concerning this clone itself: At one end, the junction sequence differs from germline, possibly due to a read error. V gene TRBV5-1 combines with J gene TRBJ2-1, with TRBD2 identical over 15 bases. The CDR3 sequence is 15 residues long. The germline V gene has CDR1 SGHRS and CDR2 YFSETQ. The CDR3 region has the DNA TGCGCCAGCAGTTTGGGACTAGCGGGAGGCAATGAGCAGTTCTTC. Amino acids: CASSLGLAGGNEQFF. Complete variable domain (other parts from reference TRBV5-1 and TRBJ2-1): KAGVTQTPRYLIKTRGQQVTLSCSPISGHRSVSWYQQTPGQGLQFLFEYFSETQRNKGNFPGRFSGRQFSNSRSEMNVSTLELGDSALYLCASSLGLAGGNEQFFGPGTRLTVL.

This chain connects TRBV27 to TRBJ2-1, with D possibly being TRBD2 (6 bases). CDR3 length equals 16 residues. V dropped 2 bases and J dropped 8 bases, with 19 bases sitting between them. Germline V gene data show CDR1 as MNHEY and CDR2 as SMNVEV (reference sequence). The CDR3, as DNA: TGTGCCAGCAGTTTAGGGGCCGGGACTCCACGCCATGAGCAGTTCTTC. This gives the protein CASSLGAGTPRHEQFF.

CDR3 nucleotide sequence: TGTGCTAGTGGGGGATGGACTAGCGGGTTGTATGGGGCCAACGTCCTGACTTTC. It specifies CASGGWTSGLYGANVLTF. The V gene is TRBV12-5, the J gene TRBJ2-6; the match to TRBD2 covers 11 bases. The CDR3 runs 18 residues. Germline V gives CDR1 LGHNT, CDR2 FRNRAP. Trimming removed 6 bases from V and 3 bases from J; junction bases left unmatched: 10.

This clone was recorded only once. The chain recombines TRBV4-3 with TRBJ2-7; tentatively, D is TRBD2 (7 bases). Trimming removed 0 bases from V and 7 bases from J, with 16 bases in between. Germline V gene lookup returns CDR1 LGHNA and CDR2 YSLEER. The CDR3 covers 15 residues. In DNA form, the CDR3 reads TGCGCCAGCAGCCAAGATTCGCTGGGGGGGCGAGAGCAGTACTTC. Translation gives CASSQDSLGGREQYF.

The gene calls are TRBV9 and TRBJ2-2, with D unclear. Germline loops: CDR1 SGDLS, CDR2 YYNGEE. Trimming shortened V by 5 bases and J by 1 base, and 12 bases separated the two germline ends. The CDR3 totals 15 residues. CDR3 DNA sequence: TGTGCCAGCAGTCTAGTATTGGGGAACACCGGGGAGCTGTTTTTT. Translating gives CASSLVLGNTGELFF.

This sequence joins TRBV4-3 and TRBJ2-2; TRBD2 might be the D (6 bases). This CDR3 has 15 amino acids. CDR1 and CDR2 from the germline V gene are LGHNA and YSLEER. Trimming shortened V by 4 bases and J by 6 bases, and 15 bases separated the two germline ends. The CDR3 region has the DNA TGCGCCAGCAGCCGGGGGGTATCGAGCCCCGGGGAGCTGTTTTTT. Amino acid sequence: CASSRGVSSPGELFF.

Remarks on this clone: One junction end disagrees with the germline gene, perhaps due to a read error. This chain uses TRBV10-3 with TRBJ2-7; D ambiguous. The CDR3 contains 16 residues. Germline CDR1 ENHRY, CDR2 SYGVKD. The CDR3 nucleotides are TGTGCCATCAGTGAGTCGTTAGGTGGGCAGGCGCAGCATCCATCCTTC. This sequence encodes CAISESLGGQAQHPSF.

The chain joins TRBV6-1 to TRBJ2-1; TRBD1 matches 9 bases. V was clipped by 6 bases and J by 9 bases; unmatched bases: 12. The CDR3 is made up of 15 amino acids. Germline V lookup: CDR1 MNHNS, CDR2 SASEGT. In nucleotides, the CDR3 is TGTGCCAGCAGAAGAGACCGGGACAGGGTTCGTGAGCAGTTCTTC. Its translation is CASRRDRDRVREQFF.

V usage is TRBV6-1 and J usage is TRBJ1-5; tentatively, D is TRBD1 (5 bases). CDR1 MNHNS and CDR2 SASEGT come from the germline V gene. V lost 3 bases, J lost 2 bases, and 14 bases lay in between. The CDR3 is 16 amino acids. The CDR3 sequence is CASSDWASQGNQPQHF. Here the CDR3 DNA reads TGTGCCAGCAGTGACTGGGCCTCACAGGGCAATCAGCCCCAGCATTTT.

The chain has TRBV4-2 and TRBJ1-4; 10 bases are shared with TRBD1. The germline gives CDR1 LGHNA, CDR2 YNFKEQ. The CDR3 is made up of 17 amino acids. The V gene end was trimmed by 2 bases and the J gene end by 5 bases; junction bases not matched to a gene: 8. The CDR3 region is CASSQNPGQGWNEKLFF. CDR3 DNA sequence: TGTGCCAGCAGCCAAAACCCGGGACAGGGGTGGAATGAAAAACTGTTTTTT.

J is TRBJ1-1 and V is TRBV6-1, with 8 bases aligning to TRBD1. The CDR3 has 13 residues. With V trimmed by 5 bases and J by 4 bases, 3 bases remained unmatched. Germline V gives CDR1 MNHNS, CDR2 SASEGT. CDR3 in amino acids: CASSLTGGTEAFF. The CDR3 region has the DNA TGTGCCAGCAGTTTAACAGGGGGCACTGAAGCTTTCTTT.

The V and J genes are TRBV2 and TRBJ2-1; the match to TRBD2 covers 7 bases. Germline V lookup: CDR1 SNHLY, CDR2 FYNNEI. The CDR3 spans 14 residues. The V segment lost 7 bases and the J segment 2 bases; nucleotides outside the gene matches: 5. DNA for the CDR3: TGTGCCAGCACCGGGACTATCCCCTACAATGAGCAGTTCTTC. Translating it yields CASTGTIPYNEQFF.

This clone was observed a single time. The chain employs TRBV2 and TRBJ1-1; 7 bases map to TRBD1. J gave up 1 base and V 7 bases, and 3 bases lay outside the gene matches. CDR3 size: 13 residues. Germline V CDR1 and CDR2: SNHLY, FYNNEI. CDR3 bases: TGTGCCAGCACCGGACAGGCGAACACTGAAGCTTTCTTT. Its protein product is CASTGQANTEAFF.

In this sample, this clone turned up once. The V and J genes are TRBV4-3 and TRBJ2-6; no definite D call. V lost 7 bases, J lost 0 bases, and 13 bases lay in between. The CDR3 runs to 16 residues. Germline CDR1 and CDR2: LGHNA and YSLEER. This CDR3 is CASNDLRSSGANVLTF. Here the CDR3 DNA reads TGCGCCAGCAACGATCTAAGGAGCTCTGGGGCCAACGTCCTGACTTTC.